This T cell receptor (beta chain) was found in a study of vaccination and CD4 T cells after COVID-19. Study as a whole: Overlapping spike peptides of SARS-CoV-2, HCoV-NL63, HCoV-OC43 and HCoV-229E stimulated the cells. General study points: Researchers report that a median about 90% of reactive clones in convalescent patients surfaced only post-vaccination. Vaccine-specific clones numbering 304 of 307 showed spike mono-reactivity in convalescent patients.

An Oncomine TCR Beta short-read assay was used to sequence the DNA from cultured CD4+ T cells. TCRdb reanalysed the PCR reads using MiXCR and keeps one entry per CDR3 protein. The table lists some 15,000 distinct CDR3 sequences, 33% of them singletons. Details on this clonotype: Its target is unknown.

The V end lost 11 bases, the J end lost 4 bases, and 14 bases lay between the germline ends. This CDR3 region has 12 residues. Treatment reported: approximately 10-day PBMC culture with coronavirus spike peptide pools or control peptides (ViraFEST assay). The sample in question was CD4+ T cells from blood, cultured in vitro, obtained after SARS-CoV-2 vaccination. The chain recombines TRBV23-1 with TRBJ1-1; maybe TRBD1 (5 bases). TRBV23-1 is an ORF; its function is uncertain. The TCR was taken from a human donor who had recovered from COVID-19. The CDR3: CAGHGRGTEAFF. The CDR3 bases are TGCGCCGGACATGGTAGAGGCACTGAAGCTTTCTTT.